Sequencing of this T cell receptor beta chain was carried out in a study of blood T cell repertoires in COVID-19. Across the study: Both acute and convalescent COVID-19 samples were obtained from the United States, Italy and Spain. T cells, B-cell-depleted T cells, or PBMCs provided the cDNA or gDNA that served as material.

Original processing notes: How many nucleated cells were present was estimated from reference gene primer amplification. The table came from immunoSEQ multiplex PCR; TCRdb's copy has only in-frame clones and leaves some out. The DNA gave D and trimming, while V, J and clone size come from that table. The table lists approximately 65,000 clones, approximately 92% of them singletons. Germline CDR1 reads SGHDT; CDR2 reads YYEEEE. V was cut by 4 bases and J by 1 base, with 11 bases left in between. The CDR3 contains 14 residues. The sample consisted of peripheral blood. V usage is TRBV5-6 and J usage is TRBJ1-1, with D possibly being TRBD1 (6 bases). This TCR was sampled from a woman in her fifties or sixties with active COVID-19. DNA for the CDR3: TGTGCCAGCAGCCCTACAGGGTGGAACACTGAAGCTTTCTTT. Translation: CASSPTGWNTEAFF.